These T cell receptor beta chains were read from a single sample in a study of T cells in Graves' hyperthyroidism and ophthalmopathy. Each CDR3 protein gets one entry after TCRdb re-called the multiplex PCR reads with MiXCR. In the table there are approximately 370,000 distinct CDR3 sequences, about 17% of which are singletons. The material sequenced was blood. The receptors shown here come from a woman between 25 and 40 years old with Graves' hyperthyroidism that later progressed to Graves' ophthalmopathy. CDR3s include the opening cysteine and the closing phenylalanine or tryptophan. A D gene is named only where the DNA matches it firmly. Size is stated for part of the rows, as once, few or many counts, or as a class when the clone is expanded.

clone_size: many; v_call: TRBV20-1; j_call: TRBJ2-3; d_call: -; cdr3_aa: CSARFGGVVPDTQYF; cdr3_nt: TGCAGTGCTAGATTTGGGGGAGTTGTCCCAGATACGCAGTATTTT
clone_size: many; v_call: TRBV2; j_call: TRBJ1-2; d_call: TRBD1; cdr3_aa: CARQGLGGYTF; cdr3_nt: TGTGCCAGACAGGGGTTAGGCGGCTACACCTTC
clone_size: many; v_call: TRBV29-1; j_call: TRBJ2-1; d_call: TRBD1; cdr3_aa: CSVKGQGNEQFF; cdr3_nt: TGCAGCGTTAAGGGACAGGGCAATGAGCAGTTCTTC
clone_size: once; v_call: TRBV30; j_call: TRBJ2-7; d_call: -; cdr3_aa: CAWIPGWGSEQYF; cdr3_nt: TGTGCCTGGATCCCCGGATGGGGGAGCGAGCAGTACTTC
clone_size: few; v_call: TRBV5-6; j_call: TRBJ1-2; d_call: -; cdr3_aa: CASSVGGPPSDYTF; cdr3_nt: TGTGCCAGCAGCGTTGGGGGACCCCCTTCGGACTACACCTTC
clone_size: many; v_call: TRBV7-8; j_call: TRBJ2-3; d_call: TRBD2; cdr3_aa: CASSFFSGSTDTQYF; cdr3_nt: TGTGCCAGCAGCTTCTTTAGCGGGAGTACAGATACGCAGTATTTT
clone_size: many; v_call: TRBV20-1; j_call: TRBJ2-7; d_call: TRBD2; cdr3_aa: CSARGKKRGGKNYEQYF; cdr3_nt: TGCAGTGCTAGAGGAAAGAAGCGGGGGGGGAAAAACTACGAGCAGTACTTC
clone_size: many; v_call: TRBV2; j_call: TRBJ2-1; d_call: TRBD1; cdr3_aa: CASRDRAGQGNNEQFF; cdr3_nt: TGTGCCAGCAGGGATCGCGCGGGACAGGGTAACAATGAGCAGTTCTTC
clone_size: many; v_call: TRBV5-1; j_call: TRBJ2-1; d_call: -; cdr3_aa: CASSLWPSGQGGYNEQFF; cdr3_nt: TGCGCCAGCAGCTTGTGGCCCTCGGGCCAGGGGGGATACAATGAGCAGTTCTTC
clone_size: few; v_call: TRBV2; j_call: TRBJ1-3; d_call: -; cdr3_aa: CASRNGWNSGNTIYF; cdr3_nt: TGTGCCAGCAGGAACGGTTGGAACTCTGGAAACACCATATATTTT
clone_size: few; v_call: TRBV7-9; j_call: TRBJ2-2; d_call: TRBD1; cdr3_aa: CASSITGGIGELFF; cdr3_nt: TGTGCCAGCAGCATCACAGGGGGGATCGGGGAGCTGTTTTTT
clone_size: -; v_call: TRBV28; j_call: TRBJ1-4; d_call: -; cdr3_aa: CASTWGRGATREKLFF; cdr3_nt: TGTGCCAGCACGTGGGGTCGGGGGGCAACCAGGGAAAAACTGTTTTTT
clone_size: -; v_call: TRBV11-2; j_call: TRBJ2-5; d_call: -; cdr3_aa: CASSPEPLKTQYF; cdr3_nt: TGTGCCAGCAGCCCCGAGCCGCTGAAGACCCAGTACTTC
clone_size: once; v_call: TRBV3-1; j_call: TRBJ2-1; d_call: -; cdr3_aa: CASSSGVRQYNEQFF; cdr3_nt: TGTGCCAGCAGCTCCGGGGTTAGGCAATACAATGAGCAGTTCTTC
clone_size: -; v_call: TRBV7-9; j_call: TRBJ2-7; d_call: -; cdr3_aa: CASSLARSRTDRLFSYEQYF; cdr3_nt: TGTGCCAGCAGCTTAGCGAGATCGCGGACTGATAGGCTGTTTTCCTACGAGCAGTACTTC
clone_size: many; v_call: TRBV20-1; j_call: TRBJ1-2; d_call: TRBD1; cdr3_aa: CSASSHPGTGEADGYTF; cdr3_nt: TGCAGTGCATCCTCCCACCCCGGAACAGGGGAGGCGGATGGCTACACCTTC
clone_size: many; v_call: TRBV10-2; j_call: TRBJ2-3; d_call: TRBD2; cdr3_aa: CASSEYASGGYTDTQYF; cdr3_nt: TGCGCCAGCAGTGAGTACGCTAGCGGGGGATACACAGATACGCAGTATTTT
clone_size: few; v_call: TRBV7-6; j_call: TRBJ2-6; d_call: -; cdr3_aa: CASSLEVISSGANVLTF; cdr3_nt: TGTGCCAGCAGCTTAGAGGTGATAAGCTCTGGGGCCAACGTCCTGACTTTC
clone_size: many; v_call: TRBV5-1; j_call: TRBJ1-2; d_call: TRBD1; cdr3_aa: CASSPGQGVHYGYTF; cdr3_nt: TGCGCCAGCAGCCCGGGACAGGGGGTGCACTATGGCTACACCTTC
clone_size: many; v_call: TRBV20-1; j_call: TRBJ2-3; d_call: TRBD2; cdr3_aa: CSAGVRLAQSTDTQYF; cdr3_nt: TGCAGTGCTGGAGTACGACTAGCCCAGAGCACAGATACGCAGTATTTT
clone_size: many; v_call: TRBV20-1; j_call: TRBJ1-2; d_call: TRBD1; cdr3_aa: CSVRDRSRSDYGYTF; cdr3_nt: TGCAGTGTCCGGGACAGATCGAGGTCGGACTATGGCTACACCTTC
clone_size: -; v_call: TRBV28; j_call: TRBJ2-1; d_call: -; cdr3_aa: CANSTKNEQFF; cdr3_nt: TGTGCCAACAGCACTAAAAATGAGCAGTTCTTC
clone_size: -; v_call: TRBV12-3/TRBV12-4; j_call: TRBJ2-1; d_call: TRBD2; cdr3_aa: CATGHAGGPSEQFF; cdr3_nt: TGTGCCACCGGTCACGCGGGAGGGCCAAGTGAGCAGTTCTTC
clone_size: many; v_call: TRBV11-2; j_call: TRBJ2-5; d_call: -; cdr3_aa: CASSSSETQYF; cdr3_nt: TGTGCCAGCAGCTCATCAGAGACCCAGTACTTC
clone_size: many; v_call: TRBV20-1; j_call: TRBJ2-3; d_call: TRBD1; cdr3_aa: CSALGQGGTDTQYF; cdr3_nt: TGCAGTGCCCTGGGACAGGGGGGTACAGATACGCAGTATTTT
clone_size: many; v_call: TRBV6-2/TRBV6-3; j_call: TRBJ1-2; d_call: -; cdr3_aa: CASSSRVDYGYTF; cdr3_nt: TGTGCCAGCAGTTCACGAGTCGACTATGGCTACACCTTC
clone_size: many; v_call: TRBV30; j_call: TRBJ2-7; d_call: -; cdr3_aa: CAWSVALYEQYF; cdr3_nt: TGTGCCTGGAGTGTGGCCCTTTACGAGCAGTACTTC
clone_size: many; v_call: TRBV20-1; j_call: TRBJ2-5; d_call: TRBD2; cdr3_aa: CSARGVGLGETQYF; cdr3_nt: TGCAGTGCTAGAGGAGTGGGACTAGGGGAGACCCAGTACTTC